These 7 T cell receptor beta chains were sequenced from one sample in a study of T cell changes during pregnancy in multiple sclerosis. Sequencing used immunoSEQ multiplex PCR; TCRdb keeps in-frame clones, though not all of them. The sample comprises about 33,000 clones, about 90% of which are singletons, and about 3% rests with the top ten. The sequencing here drew on CD4+ T cells from peripheral blood mononuclear cells, taken in the third trimester of pregnancy. The receptors here all came from a female donor in good health, enrolled as a control in a pregnancy study.

Here the CDR3 reads CASRLRGMGIYEQYF. Here the CDR3 DNA reads TGTGCCAGCAGGCTGAGGGGGATGGGGATCTACGAGCAGTACTTC. The genes are TRBV2 and TRBJ2-7, with a weak D call TRBD1 (6 bases). The CDR3 length is 15 residues. Germline lookup yields CDR1 SNHLY and CDR2 FYNNEI. Trimming shortened V by 6 bases and J by 3 bases, and 18 bases separated the two germline ends. Together with reference TRBV2 and TRBJ2-7, the CDR3 gives the full variable domain: EPEVTQTPSHQVTQMGQEVILRCVPISNHLYFYWYRQILGQKVEFLVSFYNNEISEKSEIFDDQFSVERPDGSNFTLKIRSTKLEDSAMYFCASRLRGMGIYEQYFGPGTRLTVT.

This chain joins TRBV5-1 and TRBJ1-1; 7 nucleotides agree with TRBD1. With 0 bases clipped from V and 10 bases from J, the junction kept 6 bases outside the gene matches. This CDR3 is 13 amino acids long. Germline CDR1 and CDR2: SGHRS and YFSETQ. The CDR3 coding sequence is TGCGCCAGCAGCTTGGGGGGAAGGGACAGAGCTTTCTTT. The encoded protein is CASSLGGRDRAFF.

This clone was recorded only once. The chain links TRBV5-4 to TRBJ2-6; 7 nucleotides align to TRBD2. CDR1 is SGHNT, CDR2 YYREEE, per germline (reference sequence). This CDR3 is built from 17 residues. Losses at the gene ends were 2 bases for V and 0 bases for J; bases not matched to a gene: 5. The CDR3 nucleotides are TGTGCCAGCAGCTTCCCGGGGAGGGTCTCTGGGGCCAACGTCCTGACTTTC. It codes for CASSFPGRVSGANVLTF.

This clone was seen a single time. The rearrangement links TRBV5-1 to TRBJ2-5, with D possibly TRBD2 on 5 matching bases. V was trimmed by 4 bases and J by 5 bases, leaving 12 bases between them. Germline-derived CDR1 and CDR2 are SGHRS and YFSETQ. The CDR3 has 13 residues. This CDR3 reads CASSLTRRETQYF. The CDR3 DNA sequence: TGCGCCAGCAGCCTTACTAGGCGGGAGACCCAGTACTTC.

This chain joins TRBV28 and TRBJ2-7; D is possibly TRBD2 (6 bases). V gave up 3 bases and J gave up 4 bases, with 10 bases separating them. Looked up from germline, CDR1 is MDHEN and CDR2 is SYDVKM. The CDR3 has 13 amino acids. In DNA form, the CDR3 reads TGTGCCAGCAGTTTGGGCGGGAAATACGAGCAGTACTTC. This codes for CASSLGGKYEQYF.

The chain combines TRBV7-2 with TRBJ2-3, with 7 bases fitting TRBD2. Germline-derived CDR1 and CDR2 are SGHTA and FQGNSA. The CDR3 is 16 residues long. V shed 7 bases, J shed 4 bases, and the junction held 14 bases outside the gene matches. CDR3 nucleotides: TGTGCCAGCAACAGAGTAGGCGGGAGTGCGGCAGATACGCAGTATTTT. It encodes CASNRVGGSAADTQYF.

The rearrangement joins TRBV15 to TRBJ2-4; 7 bases line up with TRBD2. Germline assignment: CDR1 LNHNV and CDR2 YYDKDF (reference sequence). The CDR3 contains 14 residues. With 3 bases clipped from V and 7 bases from J, the junction kept 6 bases outside the gene matches. This CDR3 reads CATSRAGEGNIQYF. As DNA, the CDR3 is TGTGCCACCAGCAGGGCGGGGGAGGGGAACATTCAGTACTTC. Complete variable domain (other parts from reference TRBV15 and TRBJ2-4): DAMVIQNPRYQVTQFGKPVTLSCSQTLNHNVMYWYQQKSSQAPKLLFHYYDKDFNNEADTPDNFQSRRPNTSFCFLDIRSPGLGDTAMYLCATSRAGEGNIQYFGAGTRLSVL.